The 5 T cell receptor beta chains in this list originate from one sample, sequenced in a study of OX40 agonist ivuxolimab in advanced cancers. The repertoire was sequenced with immunoSEQ multiplex PCR; TCRdb's copy has only in-frame clones and lacks some. The sample includes 35,000 to 45,000 clones, 74% of them seen just once. Sequenced material: CD4+ or CD8+ T cells sorted from blood, taken in a trial of the OX40 agonist ivuxolimab. Source of these receptors: an adult with an advanced solid tumor such as melanoma, head and neck, liver or kidney cancer.

The chain couples TRBV7-9 to TRBJ1-2, with D tentatively TRBD1 (5 bases). The V and J ends lost 7 bases and 5 bases respectively, with 17 bases between them. The CDR3 consists of 14 residues. Germline V CDR1 and CDR2: SEHNR, FQNEAQ (reference sequence). The CDR3 nucleotides read TGTGCCAGCATCACGGACACATCTTTATATGGCTACACCTTC. Translated, it gives CASITDTSLYGYTF.

J is TRBJ2-5 and V is TRBV19, with D maybe TRBD1 (6 bases). Germline V CDR1 and CDR2: LNHDA, SQIVND (reference sequence). Deletions cut 3 bases from V and 4 bases from J, with 15 bases between. The CDR3 spans 15 residues. The CDR3 DNA follows: TGTGCCAGTAGTATTTCCGGGACACAGACAGAGACCCAGTACTTC. This gives the protein CASSISGTQTETQYF.

The chain has TRBV6-5 and TRBJ2-7, with 8 bases identical to TRBD2. With V trimmed by 6 bases and J by 5 bases, 9 bases remained unmatched. The CDR3 contains 14 residues. Germline-derived CDR1 and CDR2 are MNHEY and SVGAGI. CDR3 sequence: CASRAGTRNHEQYF. The DNA of the CDR3 is TGTGCCAGCAGAGCCGGGACTAGAAACCACGAGCAGTACTTC.

The rearrangement links TRBV7-9 to TRBJ1-1; D not resolved. This CDR3 spans 13 amino acids. V was cut by 1 base and J by 5 bases, with 8 bases left in between. Germline V gene sequence: CDR1 SEHNR, CDR2 FQNEAQ (reference sequence). CDR3 protein: CASSLDPVTEAFF. CDR3 nucleotides: TGTGCCAGCAGCTTAGACCCAGTTACTGAAGCTTTCTTT. Based on the CDR3 plus reference TRBV7-9 and TRBJ1-1, the full variable domain is DTGVSQNPRHKITKRGQNVTFRCDPISEHNRLYWYRQTLGQGPEFLTYFQNEAQLEKSRLLSDRFSAERPKGSFSTLEIQRTEQGDSAMYLCASSLDPVTEAFFGQGTRLTVV.

The chain is built from TRBV5-1 and TRBJ1-1; 7 positions match TRBD1. In germline, CDR1 is SGHRS, CDR2 YFSETQ. J lost 1 base, V lost 4 bases, and 4 bases had no gene match. The CDR3 has 14 amino acids. The CDR3 loop reads CASSGRGRNTEAFF. In DNA form, the CDR3 reads TGCGCCAGCAGCGGGAGGGGGCGGAACACTGAAGCTTTCTTT.